The 20 T cell receptor beta chains reported below all come from one sample, sequenced in a study of blood T cell repertoires in COVID-19. This table comes from immunoSEQ multiplex PCR, and its TCRdb copy is limited to in-frame clones, with some not included. The sample yields 200,000 to 250,000 clones, about 81% seen once. The sequenced sample consisted of peripheral blood. These receptors originate from a woman at least 80 years old with COVID-19, enrolled during active disease.

This clone came up once. V is TRBV3-1 (or the pseudogene TRBV3-2) and J is TRBJ1-1, with 7 nucleotides matching TRBD1. This CDR3 has 16 residues. Losses at the gene ends were 1 base for V and 3 bases for J; bases not matched to a gene: 8. Germline CDR1 is LGHDT and CDR2 is YNNKEL (reference sequence). In nucleotides, the CDR3 is TGTGCCAGCAGCCAAGGAGGGGCAGGGGGGCACACTGAAGCTTTCTTT. Its protein is CASSQGGAGGHTEAFF.

CDR3 DNA sequence: TGTGCCAGCAGCTTGGCAGGGGCAGATACGCAGTATTTT. Protein product: CASSLAGADTQYF. The chain carries TRBV5-6 and TRBJ2-3; maybe TRBD1 (6 bases). V dropped 0 bases and J dropped 4 bases, with 6 bases sitting between them. CDR1 and CDR2 from the germline V gene are SGHDT and YYEEEE. The CDR3 spans 13 residues.

The chain uses TRBV18 and TRBJ1-3; unclear D gene. This CDR3 has 14 amino acids. V gave up 5 bases and J gave up 2 bases, with 10 bases separating them. Germline CDR1 is KGHSH and CDR2 is LQKENI. This chain's CDR3 is CASSEGTAGNTIYF. The DNA of the CDR3 is TGTGCCAGCTCAGAGGGTACCGCTGGAAACACCATATATTTT.

The V and J genes are TRBV19 and TRBJ1-5; 7 nucleotides line up with TRBD1. CDR1 and CDR2 (germline): LNHDA, SQIVND (reference sequence). The CDR3 sequence is 15 residues long. V was pared by 5 bases and J by 3 bases, with 7 bases of the junction left unmatched. CDR3 nucleotide sequence: TGTGCCAGTAGTCAAACGGGACAGCTCAATCAGCCCCAGCATTTT. Protein: CASSQTGQLNQPQHF.

The chain links TRBV5-4 to TRBJ1-6, with D perhaps matching TRBD1 (6 bases). Trimming left V 0 bases short and J 9 bases short, with 10 bases between. Germline V gives CDR1 SGHNT, CDR2 YYREEE (reference sequence). The CDR3 runs to 14 residues. The CDR3 nucleotides are TGTGCCAGCAGCTTGGGGCAGGGGCTTTCACCCCTCCACTTT. As protein: CASSLGQGLSPLHF.

The chain joins TRBV6-2 or TRBV6-3 to TRBJ1-5; 8 bases fit TRBD1. V lost 7 bases and J lost 6; bases outside the gene matches: 5. CDR1 MNHEY and CDR2 SVGEGT come from the germline V gene. The CDR3 extends over 13 amino acids. DNA for the CDR3: TGTGCCAGCAACCCAGGGGGCTTTCAGCCCCAGCATTTT. Translated: CASNPGGFQPQHF.

The chain carries TRBV5-1 and TRBJ1-4; the D gene is possibly TRBD1 (6 bases). This CDR3 is built from 13 residues. The V gene's germline CDR1 is SGHRS and CDR2 YFSETQ. V gave up 5 bases and J gave up 7 bases, with 12 bases separating them. The CDR3 region has the DNA TGCGCCAGCAGTAGGGGGTATGCTGAAAAACTGTTTTTT. Protein product: CASSRGYAEKLFF. The full variable domain, with the rest looked up from reference TRBV5-1 and TRBJ1-4, is KAGVTQTPRYLIKTRGQQVTLSCSPISGHRSVSWYQQTPGQGLQFLFEYFSETQRNKGNFPGRFSGRQFSNSRSEMNVSTLELGDSALYLCASSRGYAEKLFFGSGTQLSVL.

The V call is TRBV7-9, the J call TRBJ1-4; the D gene is possibly TRBD1 (6 bases). With 6 bases removed from V and 5 bases from J, the gap between germline ends came to 19 bases. The CDR3 consists of 16 residues. Germline V CDR1 and CDR2: SEHNR, FQNEAQ (reference sequence). DNA of the CDR3: TGTGCCAGCAGTCTAATCCAGGGGAAGGCAAATGAAAAACTGTTTTTT. As protein: CASSLIQGKANEKLFF.

The V gene is TRBV6-5, the J gene TRBJ2-4, with 11 bases lining up with TRBD1. The trim removed 1 base at V and 8 bases at J, leaving 4 bases unmatched. The CDR3 runs to 15 residues. The germline gives CDR1 MNHEY, CDR2 SVGAGI. The CDR3 region is CASSYYPGQGDIQYF. CDR3 sequence (DNA): TGTGCCAGCAGTTACTACCCGGGACAGGGGGACATTCAGTACTTC.

V and J are TRBV19 and TRBJ1-1; 9 bases map to TRBD1. This CDR3 has 16 amino acids. V dropped 5 bases and J dropped 0; count of bases not matched to a gene: 7. In germline, CDR1 is LNHDA, CDR2 SQIVND (reference sequence). In DNA form, the CDR3 reads TGTGCCAGTAGTGGAACAGGGGGCTACATGAACACTGAAGCTTTCTTT. It specifies CASSGTGGYMNTEAFF.

A note on this clone: Other DNA sequences in this sample translate to the same CDR3. The gene calls are TRBV10-3 and TRBJ1-2; 7 bases fit TRBD1. CDR3 length equals 12 residues. J lost 5 bases, V lost 5 bases, and 2 bases had no gene match. Germline lookup yields CDR1 ENHRY and CDR2 SYGVKD. CDR3 region: CAISRDSYGYTF. The CDR3 DNA is TGTGCCATCAGTCGGGACAGTTATGGCTACACCTTC.

This clone was picked up one time. The rearrangement uses TRBV11-2 and TRBJ2-7; 9 bases agree with TRBD1. Per germline, CDR1 SGHAT and CDR2 FQNNGV. Unmatched junction bases numbered 5, after V lost 1 base and J lost 4 bases. The CDR3 length is 15 residues. The CDR3 loop is CASSLAVTGGYEQYF. The CDR3 DNA follows: TGTGCCAGCAGCTTAGCTGTGACAGGGGGGTACGAGCAGTACTTC.

This sequence joins TRBV19 and TRBJ2-3; 9 positions match TRBD1. Germline CDR1 and CDR2: LNHDA and SQIVND (reference sequence). Unmatched junction bases numbered 2, after V lost 3 bases and J lost 4 bases. CDR3 size: 14 residues. The CDR3 here is CASSMRTGADTQYF. As DNA, the CDR3 is TGTGCCAGTAGTATGAGGACAGGGGCAGATACGCAGTATTTT.

The chain recombines TRBV30 with TRBJ1-2, with 10 bases that match TRBD1. The length of the CDR3 is 17 residues. Germline CDR1 GTSNPN, CDR2 SVGIG (reference sequence). With V trimmed by 2 bases and J by 3 bases, 12 bases remained unmatched. The CDR3 coding sequence is TGTGCCTGGAGTTTGGGGACAGGGGTTCTTGGGGACTATGGCTACACCTTC. This gives the protein CAWSLGTGVLGDYGYTF.

The V and J genes are TRBV15 and TRBJ2-2; D remains ambiguous. Germline assignment: CDR1 LNHNV and CDR2 YYDKDF (reference sequence). This CDR3 is 14 amino acids long. V was pared by 0 bases and J by 6 bases, with 8 bases between. The CDR3 is CATSRDVRPGELFF. The DNA of the CDR3 is TGTGCCACCAGCAGAGATGTGCGGCCCGGGGAGCTGTTTTTT.

The chain carries TRBV7-3 and TRBJ2-1, with TRBD2 identical over 9 bases. V gave up 0 bases and J gave up 7 bases; unmatched junction bases: 10. CDR1 is SGHTA and CDR2 is FQGTGA in the germline V gene. CDR3 length equals 17 residues. The CDR3 is CASSLTRVAGVENEQFF. The CDR3 bases are TGTGCCAGCAGCTTAACGAGGGTAGCGGGAGTGGAAAATGAGCAGTTCTTC. Filled out from reference TRBV7-3 and TRBJ2-1, the complete variable domain reads GAGVSQTPSNKVTEKGKYVELRCDPISGHTALYWYRQSLGQGPEFLIYFQGTGAADDSGLPNDRFFAVRPEGSVSTLKIQRTERGDSAVYLCASSLTRVAGVENEQFFGPGTRLTVL.

Comments on this clone: This specimen includes other DNA sequences encoding the same CDR3. The V call is TRBV6-5, the J call TRBJ2-1; 10 positions match TRBD2. Germline values: CDR1 MNHEY, CDR2 SVGAGI. V lost 6 bases to trimming and J lost 4 bases; unmatched junction nucleotides: 6. This CDR3 comprises 15 residues. CDR3 sequence reads: CASSLAGVVYNEQFF. CDR3 nucleotide sequence: TGTGCCAGCAGCCTAGCGGGAGTAGTATACAATGAGCAGTTCTTC.

This clone showed up just once. The chain's CDR3 is CASSRPSLTENTEAFF. The CDR3 nucleotides are TGTGCCAGCAGCCGTCCCTCCTTGACAGAGAACACTGAAGCTTTCTTT. The rearrangement uses TRBV5-4 and TRBJ1-1, with D possibly matching TRBD1 (5 bases). Looked up from germline, CDR1 is SGHNT and CDR2 is YYREEE (reference sequence). V was cut by 4 bases and J by 1 base, with 17 bases left in between. The CDR3 has 16 amino acids.

The V call is TRBV11-2, the J call TRBJ2-1; TRBD2 aligns across 13 bases. The V gene's germline CDR1 is SGHAT and CDR2 FQNNGV. With V trimmed by 5 bases and J by 10 bases, 2 bases remained unmatched. The CDR3 is 13 residues long. CDR3 protein: CASSQTSGREQFF. Here the CDR3 DNA reads TGTGCCAGCAGCCAGACTAGCGGGAGGGAGCAGTTCTTC. The full variable domain, completed using reference TRBV11-2 and TRBJ2-1, is EAGVAQSPRYKIIEKRQSVAFWCNPISGHATLYWYQQILGQGPKLLIQFQNNGVVDDSQLPKDRFSAERLKGVDSTLKIQPAKLEDSAVYLCASSQTSGREQFFGPGTRLTVL.

The rearrangement uses TRBV18 and TRBJ1-1; TRBD1 might be the D (5 bases). The V gene's germline CDR1 is KGHSH and CDR2 LQKENI. Trimming stripped 2 bases from V and 0 bases from J, with 10 bases between. The CDR3 has 15 residues. The CDR3 protein is CASSPIDSLNTEAFF. CDR3 nucleotide sequence: TGTGCCAGCTCACCAATCGACAGCCTGAACACTGAAGCTTTCTTT.